Listed here are 32 T cell receptor beta chains from one sample, sequenced in a study of T cells after yellow fever vaccination. MiXCR, applied by TCRdb to the 5' RACE reads, yields one record per CDR3 protein. Of about 300,000 distinct CDR3 sequences in the sample, around 4.1% are singletons; the top ten hold 20% to 25%. Source: PBMCs, taken 5 days after the yellow fever booster vaccination. The receptor set was obtained from a man between 18 and 35 years old who received the YFV17D yellow fever vaccine.

The V and J genes are TRBV29-1 and TRBJ2-7; TRBD2 is a possible D gene (5 bases). Germline CDR1 SQVTM, CDR2 ANQGSEA. Trimming shortened V by 4 bases and J by 1 base, and 8 bases separated the two germline ends. This CDR3 has 12 residues. The CDR3 region has the DNA TGCAGCGTTGGTACTAGATCCTACGAGCAGTACTTC. Protein sequence: CSVGTRSYEQYF.

The rearrangement joins TRBV6-5 to TRBJ1-6; TRBD1 is a possible D gene (6 bases). Deletions cut 2 bases from V and 6 bases from J, with 17 bases between. The CDR3 has 17 amino acids. Per germline, CDR1 MNHEY and CDR2 SVGAGI. The CDR3 region has the DNA TGTGCCAGCAGTTACGGGGCAGGGGAAGGTATTAATTCACCCCTCCACTTT. Translating gives CASSYGAGEGINSPLHF.

This clonotype was recorded many times. The gene calls are TRBV4-2 and TRBJ2-1; the match to TRBD1 covers 7 bases. Germline values: CDR1 LGHNA, CDR2 YNFKEQ. The CDR3 spans 14 residues. V was pared by 1 base and J by 5 bases, with 2 bases of the junction left unmatched. Here the CDR3 DNA reads TGTGCCAGCAGCCAAGGGACAGGAAACAATGAGCAGTTCTTC. It translates to CASSQGTGNNEQFF.

This clonotype was seen many times. V and J are TRBV7-9 and TRBJ2-1; 9 nucleotides line up with TRBD1. Germline V lookup: CDR1 SEHNR, CDR2 FQNEAQ (reference sequence). Unmatched junction bases numbered 10, after V lost 2 bases and J lost 8 bases. This CDR3 region has 16 residues. CDR3 sequence: CASSLRLLRQGDEQFF. The CDR3 bases are TGTGCCAGCAGCTTACGTCTCCTCAGACAGGGGGATGAGCAGTTCTTC.

The genes are TRBV7-9 and TRBJ2-1, with 7 positions matching TRBD1. The J segment lost 5 bases and the V segment lost 5 bases, leaving 3 bases of the junction unmatched. Germline CDR1 is SEHNR and CDR2 is FQNEAQ (reference sequence). The length of the CDR3 is 13 residues. Here the CDR3 DNA reads TGTGCCAGCAGCGGACAGGTAAACAATGAGCAGTTCTTC. It codes for CASSGQVNNEQFF.

The chain carries TRBV6-5 and TRBJ2-7; D remains unclear. V shed 0 bases and J shed 3 bases, with 12 bases lying between them. This CDR3 is 15 amino acids long. Germline V lookup: CDR1 MNHEY, CDR2 SVGAGI. In DNA form, the CDR3 reads TGTGCCAGCAGTTACTCCCTCCGGGCTTACTACGAGCAGTACTTC. It yields the protein CASSYSLRAYYEQYF.

The J gene is TRBJ1-6, the V gene TRBV5-1; 7 nucleotides align to TRBD1. The CDR3 totals 14 residues. V trimming: 3 bases; J trimming: 7 bases; junction bases outside the gene matches: 4. Germline assignment: CDR1 SGHRS and CDR2 YFSETQ. DNA for the CDR3: TGCGCCAGCAGCTGGGGGACAGCGAATTCACCCCTCCACTTT. Amino acid sequence: CASSWGTANSPLHF.

The rearrangement uses TRBV4-3 and TRBJ2-1; D unclear. Germline CDR1 and CDR2: LGHNA and YSLEER. V lost 4 bases to trimming and J lost 4 bases, with 11 bases between them. CDR3 length equals 14 residues. CDR3 sequence: CASSPRAAYNEQFF. In nucleotides, the CDR3 is TGCGCCAGCAGCCCCCGGGCGGCGTACAATGAGCAGTTCTTC.

This clonotype was detected only a few times. This rearrangement joins TRBV2 to TRBJ1-2, with D tentatively TRBD1 (6 bases). This CDR3 contains 14 residues. The V gene lost 5 bases and the J gene lost 4 bases, with 14 bases spanning the gap. The germline V gene has CDR1 SNHLY and CDR2 FYNNEI. In DNA, the CDR3 is TGTGCCAGCAGTAATACAGGGAATCCCTATGGCTACACCTTC. Residues: CASSNTGNPYGYTF.

This clonotype was counted many times. This chain joins TRBV7-9 and TRBJ1-4; D possibly corresponds to TRBD1 (6 bases). The CDR3 extends over 15 amino acids. CDR1 and CDR2 (germline): SEHNR, FQNEAQ (reference sequence). Trimming removed 8 bases at V and 3 bases at J, with 16 bases between. CDR3 residues: CASHVGGTANEKLFF. The CDR3 coding sequence is TGTGCCAGCCACGTAGGGGGTACAGCTAATGAAAAACTGTTTTTT. Looking up the rest from reference TRBV7-9 and TRBJ1-4 gives the full variable domain: DTGVSQNPRHKITKRGQNVTFRCDPISEHNRLYWYRQTLGQGPEFLTYFQNEAQLEKSRLLSDRFSAERPKGSFSTLEIQRTEQGDSAMYLCASHVGGTANEKLFFGSGTQLSVL.

The chain recombines TRBV7-9 with TRBJ2-5; 12 positions match TRBD1. With V trimmed by 4 bases and J by 3 bases, 12 bases remained unmatched. The CDR3 extends over 18 amino acids. Looked up from germline, CDR1 is SEHNR and CDR2 is FQNEAQ (reference sequence). The CDR3 DNA follows: TGTGCCAGCAGCTCCACCATCGCAGGGACAGGGGGCGAAGAGACCCAGTACTTC. Its translation: CASSSTIAGTGGEETQYF.

This clonotype was recorded at least ten times. The chain combines TRBV11-2 with TRBJ1-1; D possibly corresponds to TRBD1 (5 bases). The CDR3 extends over 14 amino acids. From germline, CDR1 is SGHAT and CDR2 FQNNGV. Trimming removed 0 bases from V and 9 bases from J, with 14 bases in between. CDR3 DNA sequence: TGTGCCAGCAGCTTAGACGCGACAGCTCAAAAAGCTTTCTTT. Translating it yields CASSLDATAQKAFF.

In this sample, this clonotype turned up many times. J is TRBJ1-1 and V is TRBV7-6; a possible D gene is TRBD1 (5 bases). Germline CDR1 reads SGHVS; CDR2 reads FNYEAQ. The V end was cut by 3 bases, the J end by 5 bases, with 13 bases between. The CDR3 has 14 residues. Written as DNA, the CDR3 is TGTGCCAGCAGCTTCAGTAGTGGGGGAACTGAAGCTTTCTTT. Protein product: CASSFSSGGTEAFF.

The chain combines TRBV20-1 with TRBJ1-1, with D possibly matching TRBD1 (6 bases). Germline V gene lookup returns CDR1 DFQATT and CDR2 SNEGSKA (reference sequence). Between the trimmed V and J ends, which lost 3 bases and 0 bases, there was a span of 14 bases. The CDR3 covers 15 residues. The CDR3 loop reads CSASGGGRVNTEAFF. CDR3 bases: TGCAGTGCTAGCGGCGGGGGCAGGGTGAACACTGAAGCTTTCTTT.

V is TRBV28 and J is TRBJ1-1; possible D gene TRBD1, 5 bases. With 3 bases removed from V and 5 bases from J, the gap between germline ends came to 13 bases. This CDR3 is 14 amino acids long. Germline V gene sequence: CDR1 MDHEN, CDR2 SYDVKM. For the CDR3, the DNA is TGTGCCAGCAGTTTTTTGTGGGGGAGAACTGAAGCTTTCTTT. Amino acid sequence: CASSFLWGRTEAFF.

This clonotype has ten or more counts. V and J are TRBV24-1 and TRBJ1-1; perhaps TRBD1 as D (5 bases). Germline values: CDR1 KGHDR, CDR2 SFDVKD. Trimming left V 5 bases short and J 1 base short, with 13 bases between. The CDR3 extends over 15 amino acids. For the CDR3, the DNA is TGTGCCACCAGTGGGTCTGGCGGGGGGAACACTGAAGCTTTCTTT. This codes for CATSGSGGGNTEAFF.

The chain couples TRBV24-1 to TRBJ1-1, with a weak D call TRBD1 (5 bases). CDR1 is KGHDR, CDR2 SFDVKD, per germline. V dropped 2 bases and J dropped 1 base, with 10 bases sitting between them. The CDR3 consists of 15 residues. As DNA, the CDR3 is TGTGCCACCAGTGATTCCTTGACAGAGAACACTGAAGCTTTCTTT. Its translation is CATSDSLTENTEAFF.

V is TRBV4-3 and J is TRBJ2-2, with 8 nucleotides matching TRBD1. The germline V gene encodes CDR1 LGHNA and CDR2 YSLEER. V trimming: 0 bases; J trimming: 7 bases; junction bases outside the gene matches: 10. This CDR3 has 17 amino acids. The DNA of the CDR3 is TGCGCCAGCAGCCAAGATTGGGGCAGGGGGCAGGTCGGGGAGCTGTTTTTT. Amino acids: CASSQDWGRGQVGELFF.

The chain couples TRBV18 to TRBJ2-7; TRBD1 matches at 9 bases. The CDR3 contains 17 residues. V trimming: 3 bases; J trimming: 3 bases; junction bases outside the gene matches: 12. Germline CDR1 KGHSH, CDR2 LQKENI. The CDR3 DNA is TGTGCCAGCTCACCGAACCGGGGGACAGGGATTCTCTACGAGCAGTACTTC. Its protein product is CASSPNRGTGILYEQYF.

Many counts were recorded for this clonotype. The chain joins TRBV5-5 to TRBJ2-3; 7 bases fit TRBD2. Germline values: CDR1 SGHKS, CDR2 YYEKEE (reference sequence). The CDR3 extends over 16 amino acids. V dropped 4 bases and J dropped 1; count of bases not matched to a gene: 9. As DNA, the CDR3 is TGTGCCAGCAGCCCGGAAGCGGGAAGGGGCACAGATACGCAGTATTTT. Translation: CASSPEAGRGTDTQYF.

This clonotype was detected many times. The V gene is TRBV7-2, the J gene TRBJ2-4, with 9 bases aligning to TRBD1. Germline assignment: CDR1 SGHTA and CDR2 FQGNSA. Trimming removed 5 bases from V and 0 bases from J; junction bases left unmatched: 2. CDR3 length equals 15 residues. CDR3 DNA sequence: TGTGCCAGCAGCCCACAGGGGGCAGCCAAAAACATTCAGTACTTC. Translation gives CASSPQGAAKNIQYF. Based on the CDR3 plus reference TRBV7-2 and TRBJ2-4, the full variable domain is GAGVSQSPSNKVTEKGKDVELRCDPISGHTALYWYRQSLGQGLEFLIYFQGNSAPDKSGLPSDRFSAERTGGSVSTLTIQRTQQEDSAVYLCASSPQGAAKNIQYFGAGTRLSVL.

CDR3 residues: CSASIGANGYTF. CDR3 nucleotides: TGCAGTGCTAGTATAGGGGCGAATGGCTACACCTTC. The chain has TRBV20-1 and TRBJ1-2, with TRBD1 as a possible D gene (5 bases). This CDR3 spans 12 amino acids. The germline V and J ends were trimmed by 3 bases and 6 bases, with 11 bases remaining between them. CDR1 is DFQATT and CDR2 is SNEGSKA in the germline V gene (reference sequence).

This clonotype occurred a few times. The chain carries TRBV5-1 and TRBJ1-4; the match to TRBD1 covers 9 bases. The CDR3 contains 14 residues. Germline loops: CDR1 SGHRS, CDR2 YFSETQ. With 3 bases clipped from V and 6 bases from J, the junction kept 3 bases outside the gene matches. The CDR3 bases are TGCGCCAGCAGCTCCCGGGACAGGGATGAAAAACTGTTTTTT. It is translated as CASSSRDRDEKLFF.

In its sample, this clonotype was seen a few times. The V call is TRBV5-1, the J call TRBJ1-4, with no clear D. The germline V gene has CDR1 SGHRS and CDR2 YFSETQ. Trimming cost V 7 bases and J 6 bases, with 7 bases left between them. The CDR3 has 11 amino acids. CDR3 in amino acids: CASAADEKLFF. The CDR3 DNA follows: TGCGCCAGCGCCGCCGATGAAAAACTGTTTTTT.

This clonotype was counted a single time. Germline is not matched at one junction end, which may reflect a read error. The J gene is TRBJ2-1, the V gene TRBV6-5; TRBD1 might be the D (7 bases). Germline loops: CDR1 MNHEY, CDR2 SVGAGI. The CDR3 is 14 residues long. The CDR3 nucleotides are TGTGCCAGCAGTTATGGGGCAGGGGGGTATGAGCTGTTCTTC. Its translation is CASSYGAGGYELFF.

This clonotype was detected many times. The chain combines TRBV5-4 with TRBJ2-1; TRBD2 matches 8 bases. The CDR3 consists of 14 residues. From germline, CDR1 is SGHNT and CDR2 YYREEE (reference sequence). J was trimmed by 5 bases and V by 3 bases; bases with no gene match: 4. The CDR3 nucleotides are TGTGCCAGCAGCTGGGTAGCGGGGAACAATGAGCAGTTCTTC. This codes for CASSWVAGNNEQFF.

This clonotype was seen a few times. J is TRBJ2-3 and V is TRBV11-2; D is perhaps TRBD1 or TRBD2 (6 bases each). The ends were cut back, 2 bases at V and 6 bases at J, with 15 bases in the middle. The V gene's germline CDR1 is SGHAT and CDR2 FQNNGV. The CDR3 length is 15 residues. CDR3 region: CASSLNGGLADTQYF. CDR3 DNA: TGTGCCAGCAGCTTAAACGGGGGCCTAGCCGATACGCAGTATTTT.

The chain links TRBV4-3 to TRBJ2-7; 11 bases agree with TRBD2. The germline CDR1 and CDR2 sequences are LGHNA and YSLEER. V shed 3 bases and J 4 bases; nucleotides not matched to a gene: 8. The CDR3 consists of 16 residues. CDR3 region: CASSQQEASGGYEQYF. The CDR3 DNA is TGCGCCAGCAGCCAGCAAGAAGCTAGCGGGGGGTACGAGCAGTACTTC.

This clonotype was counted many times. This chain joins TRBV7-9 and TRBJ2-7, with TRBD2 matching 8 bases. With 3 bases clipped from V and 6 bases from J, the junction kept 1 base outside the gene matches. CDR1 and CDR2 (germline): SEHNR, FQNEAQ (reference sequence). This CDR3 has 12 amino acids. CDR3 DNA sequence: TGTGCCAGCAGCTTCGGGGGGGCCGAGCAGTACGTC. It is translated as CASSFGGAEQYV.

J is TRBJ2-2 and V is TRBV5-4; D remains ambiguous. Trimming removed 7 bases from V and 7 bases from J, with 17 bases in between. The CDR3 length is 14 residues. The germline V gene encodes CDR1 SGHNT and CDR2 YYREEE (reference sequence). CDR3 sequence (DNA): TGTGCCAGCCAGGACCCGGGTGGCAACGGGGAGCTGTTTTTT. Residues: CASQDPGGNGELFF.

J is TRBJ1-6 and V is TRBV27; D remains unclear. V was cut by 2 bases and J by 9 bases, with 11 bases left in between. Germline V gene lookup returns CDR1 MNHEY and CDR2 SMNVEV (reference sequence). This CDR3 has 14 amino acids. The CDR3 region is CASSLGQQFSPLHF. CDR3 DNA sequence: TGTGCCAGCAGTTTAGGGCAGCAATTTTCACCCCTCCACTTT.

This clonotype was detected ten times or more. The gene calls are TRBV12-3 or TRBV12-4 and TRBJ1-1; D call uncertain. The CDR3 totals 12 residues. V was clipped by 10 bases and J by 0 bases, with 9 bases between them. CDR3 residues: CATRRMNTEAFF. The CDR3 region has the DNA TGTGCCACCAGGAGAATGAACACTGAAGCTTTCTTT.